The 3 T cell receptor beta chains presented below share a single source sample, sequenced in a study of T-cell memory formation after mild COVID-19. MiXCR, run by TCRdb on the 5' RACE reads, gives a single entry per CDR3 protein. The data show under 650,000 distinct CDR3 sequences, with more than 15% seen just once and about 11% held by the top ten. The sample was PBMCs or a T cell subset sorted from them (not recorded which). The source of these receptors is an adult woman who had mild COVID-19 (a few samples of this study predate the infection). Cell type and time point are not known.

The rearrangement joins TRBV20-1 to TRBJ2-1; the D is unclear. The CDR3 covers 12 residues. The germline V and J ends were trimmed by 4 bases and 7 bases, with 11 bases remaining between them. Germline loops: CDR1 DFQATT, CDR2 SNEGSKA (reference sequence). CDR3 protein: CSAKLGWNEQFF. As DNA, the CDR3 is TGCAGTGCTAAACTTGGGTGGAATGAGCAGTTCTTC.

This chain links TRBV12-3 or TRBV12-4 with TRBJ1-6; D remains unclear. The CDR3 sequence is 13 residues long. V was pared by 8 bases and J by 6 bases, with 11 bases between. The CDR3 reads CASLKGGNSPLHF. The CDR3 DNA sequence: TGTGCCAGCCTGAAAGGTGGTAATTCACCCCTCCACTTT.

This clonotype was recorded at least ten times. The chain joins TRBV24-1 to TRBJ2-2; no reliable D call. From germline, CDR1 is KGHDR and CDR2 SFDVKD. Trimming shortened V by 7 bases and J by 2 bases, and 10 bases separated the two germline ends. This CDR3 has 14 amino acids. The CDR3 sequence is CATRSDTNTGELFF. CDR3 nucleotide sequence: TGTGCCACCAGGTCAGACACAAACACCGGGGAGCTGTTTTTT.